The 7 T cell receptor beta chains in this list originate from one sample, sequenced in a study of cytomegalovirus exposure and HLA in healthy donors. Amplification used 60 Vbeta primers and 13 Jbeta primers. Method: immunoSEQ multiplex PCR; TCRdb's copy keeps in-frame clones and lacks some. The profile shows 150,000 to 200,000 clones, roughly four fifths of them singletons. The sequencing input was PBMCs. Every receptor here comes from a man between 50 and 59 years old in good health and CMV-seronegative.

The V and J genes are TRBV5-1 and TRBJ1-1, with a weak D call TRBD1 (6 bases). This CDR3 is 17 amino acids long. V lost 3 bases to trimming and J lost 1 base, with 19 bases between them. Germline CDR1 reads SGHRS; CDR2 reads YFSETQ. CDR3: CASSWRTVDSANTEAFF. The CDR3 coding sequence is TGCGCCAGCAGCTGGAGGACAGTGGATTCGGCGAACACTGAAGCTTTCTTT.

This chain joins TRBV7-6 and TRBJ2-1, with 10 bases matching TRBD2. Germline values: CDR1 SGHVS, CDR2 FNYEAQ. This CDR3 has 17 amino acids. Trimming at V came to 2 bases and at J to 3 bases, leaving 7 bases not matched to a gene. This chain's CDR3 is CASSLRLAGGLYNEQFF. The CDR3 DNA reads TGTGCCAGCAGCTTAAGGTTAGCGGGAGGCCTCTACAATGAGCAGTTCTTC.

The chain employs TRBV19 and TRBJ1-2, with D possibly matching TRBD1 (5 bases). The CDR3 is made up of 17 amino acids. The ends were cut back, 4 bases at V and 4 bases at J, with 22 bases in the middle. Germline CDR1 is LNHDA and CDR2 is SQIVND (reference sequence). The CDR3 reads CASSRGAGTNQIYGYTF. The DNA for the CDR3 is TGTGCCAGTAGTAGGGGTGCGGGGACCAATCAAATCTATGGCTACACCTTC.

This clone was observed a few times. The chain carries TRBV4-3 and TRBJ1-3, with TRBD1 as a possible D gene (6 bases). The V end lost 0 bases, the J end lost 3 bases, and 6 bases lay between the germline ends. The CDR3 extends over 14 amino acids. Germline V lookup: CDR1 LGHNA, CDR2 YSLEER. For the CDR3, the DNA is TGCGCCAGCAGCCAAGACAGGGGTGGAAACACCATATATTTT. Its translation is CASSQDRGGNTIYF.

The chain couples TRBV30 to TRBJ2-1, with 11 bases aligning to TRBD2. The CDR3 totals 15 residues. V shed 1 base, J shed 10 bases, and the junction held 9 bases outside the gene matches. Germline lookup yields CDR1 GTSNPN and CDR2 SVGIG (reference sequence). CDR3 in DNA: TGTGCCTGGAGTGCCCCTAGCGGGAGGCCCTGGGAGCAGTTCTTC. Translating gives CAWSAPSGRPWEQFF.

The chain links TRBV6-1 to TRBJ1-2, with 8 bases matching TRBD1. The CDR3 contains 13 residues. Germline V CDR1 and CDR2: MNHNS, SASEGT. The V gene end was trimmed by 5 bases and the J gene end by 8 bases; junction bases not matched to a gene: 7. The CDR3 protein is CASSFQGAPGYTF. CDR3 in DNA: TGTGCCAGCAGTTTCCAGGGGGCGCCCGGCTACACCTTC.

In the case of this clone: One end of the junction fails to match germline, which may point to a read error. The genes are TRBV7-9 and TRBJ1-2; D is uncertain. From germline, CDR1 is SEHNR and CDR2 FQNEAQ (reference sequence). The CDR3 runs 14 residues. The CDR3 DNA sequence: TGTTCCAGCAGCTTTAACCCCCTCGGGGATGGCTACACCTTC. It is translated as CSSSFNPLGDGYTF.